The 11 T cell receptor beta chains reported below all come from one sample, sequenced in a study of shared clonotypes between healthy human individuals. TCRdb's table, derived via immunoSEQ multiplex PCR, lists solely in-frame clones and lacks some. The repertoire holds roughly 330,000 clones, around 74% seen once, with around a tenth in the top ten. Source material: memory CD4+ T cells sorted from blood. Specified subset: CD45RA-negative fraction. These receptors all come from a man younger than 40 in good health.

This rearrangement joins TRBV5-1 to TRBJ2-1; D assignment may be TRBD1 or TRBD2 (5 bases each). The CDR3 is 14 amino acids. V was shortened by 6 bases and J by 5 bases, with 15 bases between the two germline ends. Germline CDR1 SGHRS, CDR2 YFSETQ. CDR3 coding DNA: TGCGCCAGCATCTCCGGGACCACGAACAATGAGCAGTTCTTC. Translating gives CASISGTTNNEQFF.

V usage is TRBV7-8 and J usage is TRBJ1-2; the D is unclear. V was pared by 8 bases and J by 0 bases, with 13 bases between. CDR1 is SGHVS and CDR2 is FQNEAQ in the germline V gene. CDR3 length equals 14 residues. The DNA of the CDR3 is TGTGCCAGCCTGGGATCCAGGCCTAACTATGGCTACACCTTC. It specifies CASLGSRPNYGYTF.

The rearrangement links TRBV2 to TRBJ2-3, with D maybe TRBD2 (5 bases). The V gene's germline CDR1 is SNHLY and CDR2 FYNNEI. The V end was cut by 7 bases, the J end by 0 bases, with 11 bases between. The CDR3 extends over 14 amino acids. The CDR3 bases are TGTGCCAGCAAAGGAGGCGGGAGCACAGATACGCAGTATTTT. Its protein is CASKGGGSTDTQYF.

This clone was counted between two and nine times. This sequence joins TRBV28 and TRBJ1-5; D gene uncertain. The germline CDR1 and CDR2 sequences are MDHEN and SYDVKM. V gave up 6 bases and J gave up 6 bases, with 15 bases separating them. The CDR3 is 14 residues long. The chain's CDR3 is CASRPGDLGQPQHF. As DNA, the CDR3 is TGTGCCAGCAGGCCCGGGGATTTGGGTCAGCCCCAGCATTTT.

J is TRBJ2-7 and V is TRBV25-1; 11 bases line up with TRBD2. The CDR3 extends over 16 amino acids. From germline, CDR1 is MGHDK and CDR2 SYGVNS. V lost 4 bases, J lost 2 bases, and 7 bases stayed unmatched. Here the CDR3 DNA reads TGTGCCAGCAGTGTCCAAATGACTAGCGGGGCCTACGAGCAGTACTTC. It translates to CASSVQMTSGAYEQYF.

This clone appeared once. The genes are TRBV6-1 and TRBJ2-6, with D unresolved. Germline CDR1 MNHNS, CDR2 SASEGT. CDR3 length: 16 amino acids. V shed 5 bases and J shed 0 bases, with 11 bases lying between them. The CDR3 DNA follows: TGTGCCAGCAGTAAAGGGCCTATCTCTGGGGCCAACGTCCTGACTTTC. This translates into CASSKGPISGANVLTF.

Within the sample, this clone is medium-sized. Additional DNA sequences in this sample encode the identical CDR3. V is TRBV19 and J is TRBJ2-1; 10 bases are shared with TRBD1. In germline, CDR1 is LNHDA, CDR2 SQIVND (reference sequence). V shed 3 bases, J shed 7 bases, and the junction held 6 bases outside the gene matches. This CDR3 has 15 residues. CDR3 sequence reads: CASSISRTGGNEQFF. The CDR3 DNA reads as TGTGCCAGTAGTATTTCACGGACAGGGGGGAATGAGCAGTTCTTC.

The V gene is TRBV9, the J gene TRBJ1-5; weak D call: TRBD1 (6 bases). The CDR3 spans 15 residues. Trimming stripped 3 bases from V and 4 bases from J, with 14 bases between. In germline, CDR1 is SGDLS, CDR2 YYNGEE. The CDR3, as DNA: TGTGCCAGCAGCGCCTCCGGACAGCAGAATCAGCCCCAGCATTTT. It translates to CASSASGQQNQPQHF.

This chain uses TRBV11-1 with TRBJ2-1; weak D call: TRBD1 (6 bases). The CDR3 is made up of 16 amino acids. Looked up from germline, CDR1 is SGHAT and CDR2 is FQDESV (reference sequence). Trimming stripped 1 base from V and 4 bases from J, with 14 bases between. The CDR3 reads CASSLGRDIIYNEQFF. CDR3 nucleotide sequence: TGTGCCAGCAGCTTAGGCCGGGACATCATTTACAATGAGCAGTTCTTC.

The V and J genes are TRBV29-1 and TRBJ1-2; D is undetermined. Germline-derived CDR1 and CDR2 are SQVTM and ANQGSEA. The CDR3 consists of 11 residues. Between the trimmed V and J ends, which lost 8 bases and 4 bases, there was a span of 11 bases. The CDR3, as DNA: TGCAGCTTGTCCCGGGTCTATGGCTACACCTTC. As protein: CSLSRVYGYTF.

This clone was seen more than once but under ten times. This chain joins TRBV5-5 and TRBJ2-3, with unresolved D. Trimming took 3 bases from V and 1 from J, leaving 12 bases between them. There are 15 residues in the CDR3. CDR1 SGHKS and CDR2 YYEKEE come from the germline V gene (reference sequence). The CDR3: CASSSPLDRTDTQYF. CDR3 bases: TGTGCCAGCAGCTCCCCCCTTGACCGCACAGATACGCAGTATTTT. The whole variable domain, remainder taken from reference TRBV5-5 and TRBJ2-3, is DAGVTQSPTHLIKTRGQQVTLRCSPISGHKSVSWYQQVLGQGPQFIFQYYEKEERGRGNFPDRFSARQFPNYSSELNVNALLLGDSALYLCASSSPLDRTDTQYFGPGTRLTVL.